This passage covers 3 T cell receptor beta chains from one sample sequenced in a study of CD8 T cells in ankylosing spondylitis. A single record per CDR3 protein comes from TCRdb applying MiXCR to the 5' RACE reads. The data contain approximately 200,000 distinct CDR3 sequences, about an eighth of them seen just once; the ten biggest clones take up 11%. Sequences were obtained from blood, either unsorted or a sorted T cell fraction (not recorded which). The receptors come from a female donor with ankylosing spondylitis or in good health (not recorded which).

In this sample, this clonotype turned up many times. The CDR3 reads CASSLYGGEQFF. DNA for the CDR3: TGTGCCAGCAGCTTATATGGGGGTGAGCAGTTCTTC. V usage is TRBV7-2 and J usage is TRBJ2-1; tentatively, D is TRBD1 or TRBD2 (5 bases each). This CDR3 contains 12 residues. The V gene's germline CDR1 is SGHTA and CDR2 FQGNSA. V shed 2 bases and J shed 9 bases, with 8 bases lying between them.

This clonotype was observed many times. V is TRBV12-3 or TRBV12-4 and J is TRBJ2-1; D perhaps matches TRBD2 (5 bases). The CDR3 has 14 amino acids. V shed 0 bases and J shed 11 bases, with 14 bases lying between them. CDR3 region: CASSLAGSVPKQFF. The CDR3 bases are TGTGCCAGCAGTTTAGCGGGGAGTGTACCAAAGCAGTTCTTC.

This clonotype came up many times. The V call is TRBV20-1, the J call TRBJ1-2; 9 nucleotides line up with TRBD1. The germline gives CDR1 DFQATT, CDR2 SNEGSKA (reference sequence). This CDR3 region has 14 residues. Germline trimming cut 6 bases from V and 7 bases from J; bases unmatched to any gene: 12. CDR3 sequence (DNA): TGCAGTGCCGACCCGGGACAGGGAACGGCTGGCTACACCTTC. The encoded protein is CSADPGQGTAGYTF.